The 25 T cell receptor beta chains below were found in one sample sequenced in a study of blood T cell repertoires in COVID-19 (dated by TCRdb to between 2020 and 2021). Library generation was performed with the immunoSEQ multiplex PCR assay. Sourced from immuneACCESS, this table was stored by TCRdb with only in-frame sequences that have V and J called. A share of the clones is absent; for the studies checked, an unresolved V gene accounts for under half, and the remainder has no known explanation. The sample table contains 50,000 to 70,000 clones; only one count was recorded for around 79% of them. Together, the top ten hold roughly 5% of the sample. Sequences were obtained from peripheral blood. Source of these receptors: a human donor in a cohort sampled during active COVID-19.

The rearrangement joins TRBV10-3 to TRBJ2-1; 10 nucleotides agree with TRBD2. V lost 0 bases and J lost 9; bases outside the gene matches: 5. CDR1 is ENHRY, CDR2 SYGVKD, per germline. This CDR3 comprises 15 residues. CDR3 in DNA: TGTGCCATCAGTGAGTCGACTAGCGGGTGGGTTGAGCAGTTCTTC. Protein product: CAISESTSGWVEQFF.

The chain carries TRBV27 and TRBJ2-7; TRBD2 agrees at 13 bases. CDR3 length: 15 residues. V lost 10 bases to trimming and J lost 6 bases; unmatched junction nucleotides: 12. The germline V gene encodes CDR1 MNHEY and CDR2 SMNVEV (reference sequence). The CDR3 sequence is CATGVVGLAGAEQYF. In DNA, the CDR3 is TGTGCCACCGGAGTTGTTGGACTAGCGGGGGCCGAGCAGTACTTC.

CDR3 amino acids: CASSLRAGDQPQHF. In DNA form, the CDR3 reads TGTGCCAGCAGCTTAAGGGCAGGGGATCAGCCCCAGCATTTT. The rearrangement joins TRBV13 to TRBJ1-5, with a possible D match to TRBD1 (6 bases). The CDR3 extends over 14 amino acids. Per germline, CDR1 PRHDT and CDR2 FYEKMQ (reference sequence). Trimming left V 2 bases short and J 5 bases short, with 10 bases between.

This chain links TRBV6-5 with TRBJ2-5; 9 bases fit TRBD2. Germline V gives CDR1 MNHEY, CDR2 SVGAGI. The CDR3 spans 15 residues. Trimming removed 0 bases from V and 2 bases from J; junction bases left unmatched: 1. The CDR3, as DNA: TGTGCCAGCAGTTACTCGACTAGCGGTCAAGAGACCCAGTACTTC. It codes for CASSYSTSGQETQYF.

The rearrangement joins TRBV10-2 to TRBJ1-2; no firm D call. This CDR3 region has 15 residues. Germline V gene lookup returns CDR1 WSHSY and CDR2 SAAADI. The V and J ends lost 3 bases and 5 bases respectively, with 16 bases between them. The CDR3 bases are TGCGCCAGCAGTGATCATGGTGTAACCGGGTATGGCTACACCTTC. This sequence encodes CASSDHGVTGYGYTF.

This clone was seen a few times. The V and J genes are TRBV7-2 and TRBJ1-4; D possibly corresponds to TRBD1 (5 bases). This CDR3 spans 12 amino acids. Germline V gene data show CDR1 as SGHTA and CDR2 as FQGNSA. Trimming removed 1 base from V and 8 bases from J, with 5 bases in between. CDR3 nucleotide sequence: TGTGCCAGCAGCTTAGAGGGGGAAAAACTGTTTTTT. Protein sequence: CASSLEGEKLFF.

The V and J genes are TRBV4-3 and TRBJ2-1; D perhaps matches TRBD2 (7 bases). CDR3 length equals 17 residues. Per germline, CDR1 LGHNA and CDR2 YSLEER. V lost 0 bases, J lost 1 base, and 13 bases lay in between. In nucleotides, the CDR3 is TGCGCCAGCAGCCAAGAAGGGGGGGCACGGTCCTACAATGAGCAGTTCTTC. Protein: CASSQEGGARSYNEQFF.

The CDR3 spells CASSPSRVDEQFF. DNA for the CDR3: TGTGCCAGCTCACCGTCCAGGGTTGATGAGCAGTTCTTC. The chain is built from TRBV18 and TRBJ2-1; D perhaps matches TRBD1 (5 bases). This CDR3 region has 13 residues. Trimming cost V 3 bases and J 8 bases, with 11 bases left between them. Germline V CDR1 and CDR2: KGHSH, LQKENI.

The gene calls are TRBV12-1 and TRBJ2-7; the DNA was not used to check the table's D call, TRBD1. TRBV12-1 is classified as a pseudogene. This CDR3 contains 14 residues. The CDR3 here is CASSYEDRADEQYF. The CDR3 bases are TGTGCCAGCAGCTACGAAGACAGGGCGGACGAGCAGTACTTC.

Only one count was recorded for this clone. The V gene is TRBV5-4, the J gene TRBJ2-7; 12 nucleotides line up with TRBD2. The J segment lost 7 bases and the V segment lost 5 bases, leaving 10 bases of the junction unmatched. This CDR3 spans 15 amino acids. The germline CDR1 and CDR2 sequences are SGHNT and YYREEE (reference sequence). CDR3 DNA sequence: TGTGCCAGCAGTACCCGACTAGCGGGAGTGGTTGAGCAGTACTTC. Translating gives CASSTRLAGVVEQYF.

This rearrangement joins TRBV5-1 to TRBJ2-1, with D tentatively TRBD2 (6 bases). The CDR3 sequence is 16 residues long. Trimming pared 6 bases from V and 8 bases from J, leaving 24 bases between. In germline, CDR1 is SGHRS, CDR2 YFSETQ. The CDR3 DNA reads TGCGCCAGCACCAAACCCCGAGGAACGGGCGGGGATGAGCAGTTCTTC. Protein: CASTKPRGTGGDEQFF.

The chain couples TRBV3-1 (or the pseudogene TRBV3-2) to TRBJ1-2, with D hard to call. Trimming took 0 bases from V and 4 from J, leaving 15 bases between them. Germline V CDR1 and CDR2: LGHDT, YNNKEL (reference sequence). CDR3 length equals 16 residues. The CDR3 region has the DNA TGTGCCAGCAGCCAAGAGGAGAGCGAGGCCCCCTATGGCTACACCTTC. Translation: CASSQEESEAPYGYTF.

Here the CDR3 reads CASSLTDAYEQYF. CDR3 bases: TGCGCCAGCAGCCTGACAGATGCCTACGAGCAGTACTTC. V and J are TRBV4-1 and TRBJ2-7, with D perhaps TRBD1 (5 bases). V was trimmed by 4 bases and J by 2 bases, leaving 9 bases between them. The CDR3 runs to 13 residues. From germline, CDR1 is MGHRA and CDR2 YSYEKL.

This clone was detected a few times. The chain joins TRBV5-6 to TRBJ1-5; D is unclear. With 2 bases removed from V and 0 bases from J, the gap between germline ends came to 15 bases. The germline V gene has CDR1 SGHDT and CDR2 YYEEEE. CDR3 length: 17 amino acids. As DNA, the CDR3 is TGTGCCAGCAGCTTCTGGGCAGAGCAAAATAGCAATCAGCCCCAGCATTTT. Protein sequence: CASSFWAEQNSNQPQHF.

This chain links TRBV14 with TRBJ2-7; no clear D gene. With 5 bases removed from V and 3 bases from J, the gap between germline ends came to 14 bases. Germline V CDR1 and CDR2: SGHDN, FVKESK. CDR3 length: 14 residues. As DNA, the CDR3 is TGTGCCAGCAGCTATGGCCCGCCGGGCTACGAGCAGTACTTC. As protein: CASSYGPPGYEQYF.

The rearrangement uses TRBV6-2 or TRBV6-3 and TRBJ1-1, with D hard to call. CDR1 MNHEY and CDR2 SVGEGT come from the germline V gene. The length of the CDR3 is 20 residues. The V end was cut by 8 bases, the J end by 0 bases, with 31 bases between. The CDR3 spells CASRLRDLRDSRGMNTEAFF. The DNA for the CDR3 is TGTGCCAGCCGCCTTAGGGATCTCCGGGATTCTCGTGGGATGAACACTGAAGCTTTCTTT.

The chain recombines TRBV6-5 with TRBJ2-4; a weak D match, TRBD1 (5 bases). Germline V gene lookup returns CDR1 MNHEY and CDR2 SVGAGI. Trimming shortened V by 6 bases and J by 3 bases, and 9 bases separated the two germline ends. The CDR3 length is 13 residues. This CDR3 reads CASSSQGKNIQYF. The DNA of the CDR3 is TGTGCCAGCAGCTCCCAGGGCAAAAACATTCAGTACTTC.

The genes are TRBV30 and TRBJ2-7; tentative D call: TRBD1 (5 bases). Germline V gives CDR1 GTSNPN, CDR2 SVGIG (reference sequence). V lost 1 base to trimming and J lost 4 bases, with 17 bases between them. This CDR3 has 15 residues. The CDR3 reads CAWSDRGPGRYEQYF. CDR3 DNA: TGTGCCTGGAGTGATAGGGGTCCCGGCCGATACGAGCAGTACTTC.

In this sample, this clone turned up a few times. The V call is TRBV18, the J call TRBJ1-6; D is unclear. Between the trimmed V and J ends, which lost 4 bases and 6 bases, there was a span of 7 bases. CDR1 and CDR2 (germline): KGHSH, LQKENI. The CDR3 extends over 13 amino acids. The CDR3 spells CASSLGSNSPLHF. The CDR3 nucleotides are TGTGCCAGCTCACTGGGGAGTAATTCACCCCTCCACTTT. Combining the CDR3 with reference TRBV18 and TRBJ1-6 gives the whole variable domain NAGVMQNPRHLVRRRGQEARLRCSPMKGHSHVYWYRQLPEEGLKFMVYLQKENIIDESGMPKERFSAEFPKEGPSILRIQQVVRGDSAAYFCASSLGSNSPLHFGNGTRLTVT.

The CDR3, as DNA: TGTGCCAGCAGCCCGGTGGGGGACTCAGCTTTCTTT. Protein sequence: CASSPVGDSAFF. V is TRBV7-9 and J is TRBJ1-1; D may be TRBD1 (5 bases). Germline CDR1 and CDR2: SEHNR and FQNEAQ (reference sequence). This CDR3 contains 12 residues. V was pared by 5 bases and J by 10 bases, with 14 bases between.

The rearrangement uses TRBV5-6 and TRBJ2-5, with D possibly matching TRBD1 (6 bases). The V end lost 2 bases, the J end lost 5 bases, and 13 bases lay between the germline ends. The germline V gene has CDR1 SGHDT and CDR2 YYEEEE. The CDR3 is 14 residues long. CDR3: CASSFRQALETQYF. The CDR3 DNA reads as TGTGCCAGCAGCTTCCGACAGGCATTGGAGACCCAGTACTTC.

This chain connects TRBV29-1 to TRBJ2-3; the D gene is possibly TRBD2 (6 bases). Germline V gene lookup returns CDR1 SQVTM and CDR2 ANQGSEA. The CDR3 has 13 residues. V was clipped by 6 bases and J by 4 bases, with 14 bases between them. The CDR3 bases are TGCAGCGTCCGGGAGCACATGCCAGATACGCAGTATTTT. This sequence encodes CSVREHMPDTQYF.

This chain uses TRBV13 with TRBJ2-7, with 8 bases matching TRBD2. Germline V gene sequence: CDR1 PRHDT, CDR2 FYEKMQ (reference sequence). The CDR3 extends over 18 amino acids. V was pared by 5 bases and J by 2 bases, with 17 bases of the junction left unmatched. CDR3 protein: CASSQTGTRTSQAYEQYF. The DNA for the CDR3 is TGTGCCAGCAGCCAAACCGGGACTAGGACCTCCCAGGCCTACGAGCAGTACTTC.

The V and J genes are TRBV27 and TRBJ2-7, with a tentative D call TRBD1 (6 bases). Between the trimmed V and J ends, which lost 7 bases and 2 bases, there was a span of 18 bases. The germline CDR1 and CDR2 sequences are MNHEY and SMNVEV (reference sequence). The CDR3 spans 15 residues. The CDR3: CASMGMEDSPYEQYF. CDR3 bases: TGTGCCAGCATGGGTATGGAGGACAGCCCCTACGAGCAGTACTTC.

This chain uses TRBV9 with TRBJ1-2; D is undetermined. V shed 3 bases and J shed 7 bases, with 10 bases lying between them. The germline V gene encodes CDR1 SGDLS and CDR2 YYNGEE. CDR3 length: 12 residues. The CDR3 DNA is TGTGCCAGCAGCGCAGGTTTCGGTGGCTACACCTTC. Amino acids: CASSAGFGGYTF.